Below are 32 T cell receptor beta chains sequenced from a single sample in a study of T-cell reconstitution after alpha-beta-depleted transplantation in children (dated by TCRdb to 2015 to 2016). The label giving this sample's treatment or condition can be read as: allogeneic hematopoietic cell transplantation with graft depleted of TCRalphabeta T cells and CD19 B cells. Library generation was performed with PCR. The instrument given in TCRdb is Illumina HiSeq 2500. To normalize quantification of the TCRbeta repertoire, the TCR libraries were built with molecular barcoding that relied on unique molecular identifiers. TCRdb handled the public reads itself, with Q25 trimming in fastp and clone calling in MiXCR, and kept productive beta chains. Here each entry gathers all rows of one CDR3 protein and keeps the most common genes and DNA. The table for this sample lists more than 500,000 distinct CDR3 sequences; over 9.5% of them were counted only once. Of the sample, 11% to 15% falls within the top ten clones.

The sequences come from PBMCs, mostly from graft donor cells, collected 180 days after TCRalphabeta/CD19-depleted stem cell transplant. The source is a female patient between 2 and 15 years old who had a stem cell transplant for aplastic anemia, so the T cells may come from the graft donor.

In this sample, this clonotype turned up once. The chain links TRBV18 to TRBJ2-1, with 10 nucleotides matching TRBD2. The CDR3 is 18 amino acids. Germline V gene data show CDR1 as KGHSH and CDR2 as LQKENI. J gave up 1 base and V 3 bases, and 9 bases lay outside the gene matches. CDR3 amino acids: CASSPGLAYYRSYNEQFF. The CDR3 nucleotides are TGTGCCAGCTCACCGGGACTAGCGTACTATAGGTCCTACAATGAGCAGTTCTTC.

The chain couples TRBV30 to TRBJ1-1; unclear D gene. The V gene's germline CDR1 is GTSNPN and CDR2 SVGIG (reference sequence). The CDR3 runs to 13 residues. Trimming pared 2 bases from V and 1 base from J, leaving 8 bases between. The CDR3 sequence is CAWSLRENTEAFF. The CDR3 nucleotides read TGTGCCTGGAGTCTTAGGGAGAACACTGAAGCTTTCTTT.

In its sample, this clonotype was seen a few times. CDR3 in amino acids: CASKAALEAFF. Here the CDR3 DNA reads TGTGCCAGCAAGGCAGCACTTGAAGCTTTCTTT. The J gene is TRBJ1-1, the V gene TRBV28; D remains ambiguous. Trimming pared 7 bases from V and 7 bases from J, leaving 10 bases between. The CDR3 extends over 11 amino acids. Germline-derived CDR1 and CDR2 are MDHEN and SYDVKM. The variable domain in full, completed from reference TRBV28 and TRBJ1-1, reads DVKVTQSSRYLVKRTGEKVFLECVQDMDHENMFWYRQDPGLGLRLIYFSYDVKMKEKGDIPEGYSVSREKKERFSLILESASTNQTSMYLCASKAALEAFFGQGTRLTVV.

The rearrangement uses TRBV20-1 and TRBJ1-5; TRBD1 matches at 8 bases. CDR1 DFQATT and CDR2 SNEGSKA come from the germline V gene (reference sequence). There are 13 residues in the CDR3. V lost 6 bases and J lost 6; bases outside the gene matches: 7. In DNA, the CDR3 is TGCAGTGCCCCGACAGGGGAGGCTCAGCCCCAGCATTTT. Protein sequence: CSAPTGEAQPQHF.

CDR3 region: CSTLDREGAGANVLTF. For the CDR3, the DNA is TGCAGCACTTTGGACAGGGAAGGTGCTGGGGCCAACGTCCTGACTTTC. The J gene is TRBJ2-6, the V gene TRBV29-1; 8 nucleotides match TRBD1. The J segment lost 2 bases and the V segment lost 8 bases, leaving 11 bases of the junction unmatched. The CDR3 extends over 16 amino acids. The germline gives CDR1 SQVTM, CDR2 ANQGSEA.

This clonotype has only a few counts. The chain employs TRBV28 and TRBJ2-3; D assignment may be TRBD1 or TRBD2 (5 bases each). V was trimmed by 5 bases and J by 1 base, leaving 13 bases between them. The CDR3 contains 15 residues. Germline CDR1 reads MDHEN; CDR2 reads SYDVKM. The CDR3 loop reads CASSPLVGGTDTQYF. As DNA, the CDR3 is TGTGCCAGCAGTCCATTAGTGGGGGGCACAGATACGCAGTATTTT.

To note about this clonotype: The junction shows a germline mismatch at one end, possibly a read error. The chain carries TRBV12-3 or TRBV12-4 and TRBJ2-7; 12 nucleotides align to TRBD2. This CDR3 has 18 residues. CDR3 nucleotides: TGTACCAGCAGTTTAGGGTCCGGACTAGCGGGATTTACCTACGAGCAGTACTTC. Translation: CTSSLGSGLAGFTYEQYF.

The genes are TRBV13 and TRBJ2-5; the D gene is possibly TRBD1 (6 bases). This CDR3 is 16 amino acids long. The V gene's germline CDR1 is PRHDT and CDR2 FYEKMQ (reference sequence). Trimming left V 3 bases short and J 0 bases short, with 14 bases between. The DNA for the CDR3 is TGTGCCAGCAGCTTCGCCCTTCAGGGGTACCAAGAGACCCAGTACTTC. Translation: CASSFALQGYQETQYF.

In its sample, this clonotype was seen many times. The chain couples TRBV6-6 to TRBJ1-5; no definite D call. The CDR3 length is 11 residues. The ends were cut back, 6 bases at V and 4 bases at J, with 4 bases in the middle. In germline, CDR1 is MNHNY, CDR2 SVGAGI (reference sequence). CDR3 DNA sequence: TGTGCCAGCAGCCGTAATCAGCCCCAGCATTTT. As protein: CASSRNQPQHF.

This clonotype turned up a few times. The chain employs TRBV7-2 and TRBJ2-1; TRBD2 might be the D (5 bases). Germline CDR1 is SGHTA and CDR2 is FQGNSA. The V end was cut by 1 base, the J end by 0 bases, with 10 bases between. The CDR3 length is 16 residues. This CDR3 reads CASSLEAAVSYNEQFF. The CDR3 nucleotides read TGTGCCAGCAGCTTAGAAGCGGCTGTCTCCTACAATGAGCAGTTCTTC.

This clonotype was counted ten times or more. The V gene is TRBV11-2, the J gene TRBJ1-2, with a tentative D call TRBD1 (5 bases). CDR1 is SGHAT and CDR2 is FQNNGV in the germline V gene. Trimming stripped 3 bases from V and 0 bases from J, with 8 bases between. This CDR3 has 14 amino acids. The CDR3 spells CASSFRGANYGYTF. The DNA of the CDR3 is TGTGCCAGCAGCTTTAGGGGCGCTAACTATGGCTACACCTTC.

This clonotype has only a few counts. CDR3 in DNA: TGCAGCGTTGAAGAACGAGGGCCTGGGAATGAGCAGTTCTTC. Its translation is CSVEERGPGNEQFF. The V call is TRBV29-1, the J call TRBJ2-1, with TRBD2 as a possible D gene (5 bases). Looked up from germline, CDR1 is SQVTM and CDR2 is ANQGSEA. There are 14 residues in the CDR3. Trimming took 0 bases from V and 7 from J, leaving 13 bases between them.

This clonotype was counted at least ten times. The V gene is TRBV12-5, the J gene TRBJ1-4; no clear D gene. The V and J ends lost 6 bases and 8 bases respectively, with 7 bases between them. CDR3 length equals 11 residues. CDR1 and CDR2 (germline): LGHNT, FRNRAP. This chain's CDR3 is CASGPPEKLFF. In DNA form, the CDR3 reads TGTGCTAGTGGACCCCCGGAAAAACTGTTTTTT.

This clonotype was counted between two and nine times. The J gene is TRBJ1-1, the V gene TRBV20-1; weak D call: TRBD1 (6 bases). V lost 3 bases to trimming and J lost 1 base, with 18 bases between them. From germline, CDR1 is DFQATT and CDR2 SNEGSKA (reference sequence). The CDR3 loop spans 16 amino acids. In DNA, the CDR3 is TGCAGTGCTAGGGACGCACCGGGACATCAGAACACTGAAGCTTTCTTT. Translating it yields CSARDAPGHQNTEAFF.

This sequence joins TRBV7-2 and TRBJ2-1, with D possibly being TRBD1 or TRBD2 (6 bases each). The CDR3 is made up of 13 amino acids. Deletions cut 3 bases from V and 10 bases from J, with 13 bases between. Per germline, CDR1 SGHTA and CDR2 FQGNSA. CDR3: CASSFGGGAEQFF. DNA of the CDR3: TGTGCCAGCAGCTTTGGGGGCGGGGCAGAGCAGTTCTTC.

CDR3 loop: CASRTVSYEQYV. CDR3 DNA: TGTGCCAGCAGGACAGTTTCCTACGAGCAGTACGTC. The V and J genes are TRBV6-1 and TRBJ2-7; D is perhaps TRBD1 (5 bases). The CDR3 covers 12 residues. CDR1 MNHNS and CDR2 SASEGT come from the germline V gene. V was cut by 6 bases and J by 1 base, with 7 bases left in between.

The V call is TRBV28, the J call TRBJ2-3, with D unresolved. Germline assignment: CDR1 MDHEN and CDR2 SYDVKM. The CDR3 is 16 residues long. V gave up 3 bases and J gave up 0 bases, with 13 bases separating them. CDR3 loop: CASSFRLGVSTDTQYF. CDR3 bases: TGTGCCAGCAGTTTTCGGCTTGGCGTTAGCACAGATACGCAGTATTTT.

This clonotype occurred many times. The rearrangement links TRBV27 to TRBJ2-7; D may be TRBD2 (5 bases). This CDR3 is built from 15 residues. The germline V and J ends were trimmed by 6 bases and 0 bases, with 15 bases remaining between them. Germline CDR1 MNHEY, CDR2 SMNVEV (reference sequence). In DNA, the CDR3 is TGTGCCAGCAGCCCGGGATCCATAAGCTCCTACGAGCAGTACTTC. Translating gives CASSPGSISSYEQYF.

V gene TRBV12-5 combines with J gene TRBJ2-1; D remains unclear. The germline V gene has CDR1 LGHNT and CDR2 FRNRAP. There are 11 residues in the CDR3. Trimming took off 3 bases at V and 6 bases at J, with 3 bases between the two ends. As DNA, the CDR3 is TGTGCTAGTGGTTTCAGCAATGAGCAGTTCTTC. Its translation is CASGFSNEQFF.

The chain is built from TRBV15 and TRBJ1-1; D may be TRBD1 (5 bases). CDR1 LNHNV and CDR2 YYDKDF come from the germline V gene (reference sequence). The V and J ends lost 0 bases and 2 bases respectively, with 16 bases between them. CDR3 length equals 17 residues. The CDR3 reads CATSRDLPQEINTEAFF. In DNA, the CDR3 is TGTGCCACCAGCAGAGATTTACCACAGGAGATTAACACTGAAGCTTTCTTT.

The chain couples TRBV6-2 or TRBV6-3 to TRBJ2-2; TRBD2 aligns across 11 bases. V trimming: 0 bases; J trimming: 6 bases; junction bases outside the gene matches: 6. Germline V lookup: CDR1 MNHEY, CDR2 SVGEGT. This CDR3 spans 17 amino acids. CDR3 nucleotides: TGTGCCAGCAGTTACTCGACTAAGGGACTAGCGGCCGGGGAGCTGTTTTTT. Encoded protein: CASSYSTKGLAAGELFF.

This clonotype has a handful of counts. This chain uses TRBV5-1 with TRBJ2-6; D remains ambiguous. The V end lost 0 bases, the J end lost 5 bases, and 9 bases lay between the germline ends. The CDR3 is 15 residues long. Germline CDR1 SGHRS, CDR2 YFSETQ. For the CDR3, the DNA is TGCGCCAGCAGCTTGGTGGGTTTTTGGGCCAACGTCCTGACTTTC. Translation gives CASSLVGFWANVLTF. Together with reference TRBV5-1 and TRBJ2-6, the CDR3 gives the full variable domain: KAGVTQTPRYLIKTRGQQVTLSCSPISGHRSVSWYQQTPGQGLQFLFEYFSETQRNKGNFPGRFSGRQFSNSRSEMNVSTLELGDSALYLCASSLVGFWANVLTFGAGSRLTVL.

This clonotype was seen a handful of times. This chain joins TRBV7-8 and TRBJ2-1; D call uncertain. Trimming removed 5 bases from V and 9 bases from J, with 8 bases in between. The germline gives CDR1 SGHVS, CDR2 FQNEAQ. The CDR3 totals 11 residues. The CDR3 coding sequence is TGTGCCAGCAGCCCCCTTGTTGAGCAGTTCTTC. Translation gives CASSPLVEQFF.

This clonotype was picked up a small number of times. V and J are TRBV11-3 and TRBJ2-7; 7 bases fit TRBD1. This CDR3 is 16 amino acids long. Germline CDR1 and CDR2: SGHNT and YENEEA. J was trimmed by 3 bases and V by 5 bases; bases with no gene match: 13. The CDR3 is CASSPRTGVNIYEQYV. Written as DNA, the CDR3 is TGTGCCAGCAGCCCCCGAACAGGGGTCAATATCTACGAGCAGTACGTC.

This clonotype occurred a few times. J is TRBJ2-3 and V is TRBV7-2; a weak D match, TRBD2 (6 bases). The germline gives CDR1 SGHTA, CDR2 FQGNSA. This CDR3 is 14 amino acids long. V gave up 5 bases and J gave up 8 bases, with 17 bases separating them. CDR3 sequence reads: CASSPRLGGGTQYF. The CDR3 DNA reads TGTGCCAGCAGCCCCAGACTAGGAGGTGGTACGCAGTATTTT.

V is TRBV5-1 and J is TRBJ2-3; 10 nucleotides align to TRBD2. Germline-derived CDR1 and CDR2 are SGHRS and YFSETQ. This CDR3 is built from 19 residues. The J segment lost 6 bases and the V segment lost 1 base, leaving 17 bases of the junction unmatched. The CDR3 region is CASSLPSYRTSGRGDTQYF. For the CDR3, the DNA is TGCGCCAGCAGCTTGCCCTCCTATAGGACTAGCGGTAGAGGGGATACGCAGTATTTT.

A remark on this clonotype: The junction departs from germline at one end; a sequencing error may be responsible. This chain uses TRBV2 with TRBJ1-4; TRBD1 agrees at 10 bases. This CDR3 is built from 18 residues. Germline assignment: CDR1 SNHLY and CDR2 FYNNEI. CDR3 nucleotides: TGTACCAGCAGTTTAAGGGGACAGGGGAACGTGGCTAATGAAAAACTGTTTTTT. This sequence encodes CTSSLRGQGNVANEKLFF.

The sample holds many counts of this clonotype. The CDR3 is CASSPLQGREGEQYV. In DNA form, the CDR3 reads TGTGCCAGCTCACCCCTACAGGGGAGGGAGGGCGAGCAGTACGTC. This sequence joins TRBV18 and TRBJ2-7, with D perhaps given as TRBD1 or TRBD2 (7 bases each). The CDR3 has 15 residues. From germline, CDR1 is KGHSH and CDR2 LQKENI. V dropped 3 bases and J dropped 6 bases, with 18 bases sitting between them.

The chain links TRBV6-2 or TRBV6-3 to TRBJ2-3; D remains unclear. Germline values: CDR1 MNHEY, CDR2 SVGEGT. The V gene lost 8 bases and the J gene lost 6 bases, with 6 bases spanning the gap. The CDR3 extends over 10 amino acids. The CDR3: CASGWDTQYF. CDR3 bases: TGTGCCAGCGGTTGGGATACGCAGTATTTT.

This clonotype was seen more than once but under ten times. The rearrangement links TRBV11-3 to TRBJ1-1; D might be TRBD1 (6 bases). Germline loops: CDR1 SGHNT, CDR2 YENEEA. Trimming took off 10 bases at V and 7 bases at J, with 16 bases between the two ends. The CDR3 is 12 amino acids. CDR3 sequence reads: CAIRGGQSEAFF. DNA of the CDR3: TGTGCCATACGTGGGGGGCAGAGTGAAGCTTTCTTT.

V is TRBV7-9 and J is TRBJ1-2; 7 bases map to TRBD1. The CDR3 runs to 17 residues. V was pared by 0 bases and J by 1 base, with 8 bases of the junction left unmatched. Germline V lookup: CDR1 SEHNR, CDR2 FQNEAQ (reference sequence). Written as DNA, the CDR3 is TGTGCCAGCAGCTTAGCCCCCTCAGGGGGGGTTAACTATGGCTACACCTTC. As protein: CASSLAPSGGVNYGYTF.

J is TRBJ1-6 and V is TRBV12-3 or TRBV12-4; perhaps TRBD1 as D (5 bases). Trimming took 2 bases from V and 7 from J, leaving 12 bases between them. The CDR3 loop spans 15 amino acids. In DNA form, the CDR3 reads TGTGCCAGCAGTTTAATGGGGGAGGAGAATTCACCCCTCCACTTT. Translation: CASSLMGEENSPLHF.